The 4 T cell receptor beta chains given below trace back to one sample, sequenced in a study of blood T cell repertoires in COVID-19. TCRdb's copy holds only in-frame clones and misses some; the assay was immunoSEQ multiplex PCR. The sample holds some 120,000 clones, roughly 88% seen once. Sequencing was performed on peripheral blood. These receptors all stem from a human donor in a cohort sampled during active COVID-19.

V gene TRBV9 combines with J gene TRBJ2-2; D unclear. V was clipped by 1 base and J by 0 bases, with 4 bases between them. In germline, CDR1 is SGDLS, CDR2 YYNGEE. This CDR3 has 14 residues. The CDR3 region is CASSVRSNTGELFF. CDR3 bases: TGTGCCAGCAGCGTACGGTCGAACACCGGGGAGCTGTTTTTT.

The J gene is TRBJ2-3, the V gene TRBV5-5, with D perhaps TRBD1 (5 bases). The CDR3 has 13 amino acids. Germline V CDR1 and CDR2: SGHKS, YYEKEE (reference sequence). Trimming pared 3 bases from V and 5 bases from J, leaving 10 bases between. The CDR3 region has the DNA TGTGCCAGCAGCTCCAGGGTTGGAGATACGCAGTATTTT. It yields the protein CASSSRVGDTQYF.

The CDR3 is CASSHRLRGSYEQYF. CDR3 sequence (DNA): TGTGCCAGCAGCCATCGGTTAAGGGGCTCCTACGAGCAGTACTTC. The chain joins TRBV3-1 (or the pseudogene TRBV3-2) to TRBJ2-7; tentative D call: TRBD1 (5 bases). Trimming removed 3 bases from V and 0 bases from J, with 12 bases in between. CDR1 and CDR2 (germline): LGHDT, YNNKEL (reference sequence). This CDR3 has 15 residues.

The V gene is TRBV4-1, the J gene TRBJ2-1; 14 bases match TRBD2. J lost 5 bases, V lost 2 bases, and 14 bases had no gene match. The V gene's germline CDR1 is MGHRA and CDR2 YSYEKL. CDR3 length equals 20 residues. The CDR3 coding sequence is TGCGCCAGCAGCCAACTGACTAGCGGGAGGGCCAGTTCAAGAGACAATGAGCAGTTCTTC. Amino acids: CASSQLTSGRASSRDNEQFF.